These 23 T cell receptor beta chains came from one sample sequenced in a study of shared clonotypes between healthy human individuals. Here immunoSEQ multiplex PCR was the method, and the copy in TCRdb shows in-frame clones only, minus some. The repertoire consists of about 2.3 million clones, with approximately 90% occurring once and the leading ten covering 0.37%. The source material was naive CD4+ T cells from PBMCs. Subset: CD45RA+ positively selected. The receptors come from a man aged 18 to 29 in good health. Some clones in this sample may be carry-over from other donors' samples.

The chain uses TRBV5-4 and TRBJ2-1, with 7 bases identical to TRBD2. The ends lost 3 bases at V and 2 bases at J; junction bases unmatched: 8. Per germline, CDR1 SGHNT and CDR2 YYREEE (reference sequence). CDR3 length: 16 amino acids. The CDR3 spells CASSSASSGAYNEQFF. The CDR3 nucleotides read TGTGCCAGCAGCTCCGCCTCTAGCGGAGCCTACAATGAGCAGTTCTTC.

The chain joins TRBV5-1 to TRBJ2-1, with 8 nucleotides matching TRBD2. V was pared by 0 bases and J by 8 bases, with 10 bases of the junction left unmatched. CDR1 is SGHRS and CDR2 is YFSETQ in the germline V gene. This CDR3 has 16 amino acids. As DNA, the CDR3 is TGCGCCAGCAGCTTGGGGGCGGCTAGCGGGTTCGATGAGCAGTTCTTC. Amino acid sequence: CASSLGAASGFDEQFF.

The V and J genes are TRBV23-1 and TRBJ1-5; 8 nucleotides align to TRBD1. TRBV23-1 is classed as an ORF, of uncertain function. CDR3 length: 17 residues. V lost 3 bases and J lost 2; bases outside the gene matches: 9. DNA for the CDR3: TGCGCCAGCAGTCACCCAGACAGGGGCTTAGGCAATCAGCCCCAGCATTTT. Translated: CASSHPDRGLGNQPQHF.

The J gene is TRBJ2-1, the V gene TRBV11-2, with D perhaps TRBD2 (6 bases). Trimming removed 1 base at V and 0 bases at J, with 13 bases between. This CDR3 spans 17 amino acids. The germline CDR1 and CDR2 sequences are SGHAT and FQNNGV. The DNA for the CDR3 is TGTGCCAGCAGCTTAGCAAGCGGGTTGGTCTCCTACAATGAGCAGTTCTTC. Its translation: CASSLASGLVSYNEQFF.

This clone was found once. The chain employs TRBV5-1 and TRBJ1-1, with D tentatively TRBD1 (6 bases). V was cut by 0 bases and J by 1 base, with 10 bases left in between. Germline CDR1 reads SGHRS; CDR2 reads YFSETQ. CDR3 length: 15 amino acids. CDR3 sequence: CASSLDGGGNTEAFF. CDR3 DNA sequence: TGCGCCAGCAGCTTGGATGGGGGCGGGAACACTGAAGCTTTCTTT.

The V gene is TRBV7-9, the J gene TRBJ2-5; 9 bases are a match to TRBD1. Matching the DNA end better, TRBJ2-7 makes the J call doubtful. The CDR3 has 19 amino acids. Germline V gene lookup returns CDR1 SEHNR and CDR2 FQNEAQ (reference sequence). DNA for the CDR3: TGTGCCAGCAGCCAAAAGGACAGGGGCCCTAATCCCTCCGCCTACGAGCAGTACTTC. Amino acid sequence: CASSQKDRGPNPSAYEQYF.

The rearrangement uses TRBV5-1 and TRBJ2-6; D call uncertain. This CDR3 is built from 15 residues. Trimming took off 4 bases at V and 1 base at J, with 9 bases between the two ends. Germline V lookup: CDR1 SGHRS, CDR2 YFSETQ. The CDR3 DNA reads TGCGCCAGCAGCCTGAGTTTTTCTGGGGCCAACGTCCTGACTTTC. It codes for CASSLSFSGANVLTF.

This chain connects TRBV9 to TRBJ2-1; 8 bases are a match to TRBD2. Germline V gene sequence: CDR1 SGDLS, CDR2 YYNGEE. This CDR3 is 15 amino acids long. Unmatched junction bases numbered 8, after V lost 4 bases and J lost 5 bases. In nucleotides, the CDR3 is TGTGCCAGCAGCCCCCGGGCGGGGGGAAACAATGAGCAGTTCTTC. Its translation is CASSPRAGGNNEQFF.

The rearrangement joins TRBV7-3 to TRBJ2-7; D may be TRBD1 (5 bases). CDR3 length equals 15 residues. Germline V CDR1 and CDR2: SGHTA, FQGTGA. Trimming removed 0 bases from V and 2 bases from J, with 11 bases in between. The CDR3 protein is CASSLTGRAAYEQYF. CDR3 in DNA: TGTGCCAGCAGCTTAACGGGCAGGGCGGCCTACGAGCAGTACTTC.

The chain links TRBV10-3 to TRBJ1-1; the D gene is possibly TRBD1 (5 bases). Germline CDR1 ENHRY, CDR2 SYGVKD. The V gene lost 10 bases and the J gene lost 5 bases, with 17 bases spanning the gap. This CDR3 is 13 amino acids long. This CDR3 reads CASQRGVETEAFF. The CDR3 DNA reads as TGTGCCAGTCAGAGGGGTGTAGAGACTGAAGCTTTCTTT.

The chain carries TRBV4-3 and TRBJ2-3, with 16 bases fitting TRBD2. V trimming: 1 base; J trimming: 3 bases; junction bases outside the gene matches: 13. This CDR3 is 21 amino acids long. The germline V gene has CDR1 LGHNA and CDR2 YSLEER. This CDR3 reads CASSQVSGTSGRAGVTDTQYF. CDR3 coding DNA: TGCGCCAGCAGCCAAGTAAGTGGGACTAGCGGGAGGGCAGGTGTGACAGATACGCAGTATTTT.

This clone came up once. The chain links TRBV27 to TRBJ1-2, with 10 bases matching TRBD1. Germline V lookup: CDR1 MNHEY, CDR2 SMNVEV (reference sequence). The CDR3 runs 14 residues. Trimming removed 5 bases from V and 4 bases from J; junction bases left unmatched: 4. CDR3 bases: TGTGCCAGCAGTACCCGGGACAGGGGCTATGGCTACACCTTC. This translates into CASSTRDRGYGYTF.

The count of this clone is one. V and J are TRBV19 and TRBJ2-5, with 12 nucleotides matching TRBD2. The V gene's germline CDR1 is LNHDA and CDR2 SQIVND (reference sequence). V gave up 8 bases and J gave up 2 bases; unmatched junction bases: 6. This CDR3 is built from 15 residues. CDR3 bases: TGTGCCAGTGGACTAGCGGGATTTAATCAAGAGACCCAGTACTTC. Encoded protein: CASGLAGFNQETQYF.

This clone appeared a single time. This sequence joins TRBV4-1 and TRBJ1-2; perhaps TRBD1 as D (5 bases). The CDR3 spans 13 residues. Germline CDR1 and CDR2: MGHRA and YSYEKL. Trimming left V 0 bases short and J 7 bases short, with 9 bases between. CDR3 nucleotide sequence: TGCGCCAGCAGCCAAGAGGCGGGACCTGGCTACACCTTC. Amino acid sequence: CASSQEAGPGYTF.

The chain uses TRBV19 and TRBJ2-7; 11 bases align to TRBD1. After removal of 9 bases from V and 5 bases from J, the junction contained 9 bases not matched to a gene. CDR3 length: 14 amino acids. Germline CDR1 and CDR2: LNHDA and SQIVND (reference sequence). CDR3 nucleotides: TGTGCCAGCGCATCCGGGACAGGGGGACACGAGCAGTACTTC. It codes for CASASGTGGHEQYF.

The CDR3 reads CAWSDTGEEQYF. The CDR3 bases are TGTGCCTGGAGTGATACAGGGGAAGAGCAGTACTTC. The rearrangement links TRBV30 to TRBJ2-5, with 7 bases matching TRBD1. The CDR3 spans 12 residues. Germline values: CDR1 GTSNPN, CDR2 SVGIG (reference sequence). V was pared by 1 base and J by 11 bases, with 7 bases of the junction left unmatched.

Of note for this clone: The same CDR3 can be traced to other DNA sequences in this sample. This chain links TRBV28 with TRBJ1-4; the D gene is possibly TRBD1 (6 bases). V was cut by 6 bases and J by 8 bases, with 19 bases left in between. Germline V gene sequence: CDR1 MDHEN, CDR2 SYDVKM. The CDR3 runs to 15 residues. The chain's CDR3 is CASSLGGARGEKLFF. The CDR3 DNA reads as TGTGCCAGCAGCCTAGGGGGGGCGAGAGGCGAAAAACTGTTTTTT. Combining the CDR3 with reference TRBV28 and TRBJ1-4 gives the whole variable domain DVKVTQSSRYLVKRTGEKVFLECVQDMDHENMFWYRQDPGLGLRLIYFSYDVKMKEKGDIPEGYSVSREKKERFSLILESASTNQTSMYLCASSLGGARGEKLFFGSGTQLSVL.

This clone was detected once. The rearrangement uses TRBV4-2 and TRBJ2-1; a weak D match, TRBD1 (5 bases). The length of the CDR3 is 15 residues. Germline lookup yields CDR1 LGHNA and CDR2 YNFKEQ. The V end was cut by 2 bases, the J end by 6 bases, with 14 bases between. CDR3 sequence: CASSQLDGAFNEQFF. Here the CDR3 DNA reads TGTGCCAGCAGCCAATTGGATGGGGCTTTCAATGAGCAGTTCTTC.

The chain is built from TRBV7-2 and TRBJ1-1, with 9 bases aligning to TRBD1. With 5 bases clipped from V and 5 bases from J, the junction kept 6 bases outside the gene matches. CDR1 and CDR2 (germline): SGHTA, FQGNSA. The CDR3 has 14 amino acids. This CDR3 reads CASSRGQGSTEAFF. Here the CDR3 DNA reads TGTGCCAGCAGCCGGGGACAGGGTTCGACTGAAGCTTTCTTT.

Remarks on this clone: This sample includes further DNA sequences coding for the same CDR3. This chain joins TRBV7-3 and TRBJ1-1; the D is unclear. The CDR3 loop spans 13 amino acids. V gave up 5 bases and J gave up 1 base, with 8 bases separating them. Germline V lookup: CDR1 SGHTA, CDR2 FQGTGA. The CDR3 bases are TGTGCCAGCAGCCCGCACAAGAACACTGAAGCTTTCTTT. It specifies CASSPHKNTEAFF.

CDR3 sequence reads: CASSLTGRASYEQYF. CDR3 DNA: TGTGCCAGCAGCCTCACAGGGAGGGCCTCCTACGAGCAGTACTTC. The rearrangement joins TRBV28 to TRBJ2-7, with D possibly TRBD2 on 7 matching bases. In germline, CDR1 is MDHEN, CDR2 SYDVKM. V was clipped by 6 bases and J by 0 bases, with 15 bases between them. The CDR3 loop spans 15 amino acids.

About this clone itself: In the same sample, other DNA sequences code for this CDR3. J is TRBJ2-5 and V is TRBV2; D ambiguous. The CDR3 is 13 residues long. Between the trimmed V and J ends, which lost 3 bases and 0 bases, there was a span of 5 bases. CDR1 and CDR2 from the germline V gene are SNHLY and FYNNEI. CDR3 sequence reads: CASSDRDQETQYF. DNA of the CDR3: TGTGCCAGCAGTGACCGGGACCAAGAGACCCAGTACTTC.

As concerns this clone: Different DNA sequences within this sample yield the same CDR3. This chain links TRBV7-2 with TRBJ2-7; TRBD1 matches at 7 bases. Trimming removed 4 bases from V and 3 bases from J; junction bases left unmatched: 3. Germline CDR1 and CDR2: SGHTA and FQGNSA. The CDR3 totals 13 residues. Here the CDR3 DNA reads TGTGCCAGCAGCTCCCGGGACAGCTACGAGCAGTACTTC. It encodes CASSSRDSYEQYF.